Listed below are T cell receptor beta chains from one sample, sequenced in a study of PD-1 blockade in mismatch repair-deficient tumors. Here immunoSEQ multiplex PCR was the method, and the copy in TCRdb shows in-frame clones only, minus some. The sample contains 75,000 to 85,000 clones, over 75% of which appear only once. The specimen was peripheral blood, collected 12 weeks after starting pembrolizumab. The receptor source for this set is an adult with mismatch repair-deficient cancer. Each CDR3 is given without its conserved first and last residue. The order of the fields is V gene, D gene, CDR3 protein. A D gene is named only where the DNA matches it firmly.

TRBV4-1 . ASSQDPPPATYEQY
TRBV19 . ASIRQGGTGELF
TRBV6-6 TRBD2 ASSYASGPGYEQY
TRBV5-3 . ARPRLRGNQPQH
TRBV7-9 . ASSSGPLPPYEQY
TRBV2 TRBD1 ASSYILTGPPVGYT
TRBV18 . ASSPQNYGEQF
TRBV30 . AWSGGDAYEQY
TRBV5-4 TRBD1 ASRSTGTYEQY
TRBV5-4 . ASSLGGNLNTEAF
TRBV11-1 . ASSISGSSYNEQF
TRBV29-1 . SDATVLDTQY
TRBV6-6 TRBD1 ASSPYRTGLDEQY
TRBV11-3 TRBD1 ASSLGAFWGQGALNTEAF